This TCR beta chain was observed in a study of T cell responses to AZD1222 COVID-19 vaccine. Whole-study results and caveats: A mostly white British donor set with more females was recruited, and clonal diversity was possibly underestimated. With dominance at 160-218 and 743-854, vaccine-associated CD4 TCRs spanned spike. Only a handful of people who got AZD1222 tested seropositive at baseline. Repertoires were obtained only post-peak T cell response.

TCRdb keeps only in-frame clones here, not all; method: immunoSEQ multiplex PCR. The table has about 180,000 clones, about nine tenths seen once. This clone was detected only once. Antigen specificity is unknown. Per the germline V gene, CDR1 is SGHTS and CDR2 is YDEGEE. V shed 3 bases and J shed 6 bases, with 15 bases lying between them. The CDR3 spans 15 residues. Sample: peripheral blood, taken 28 days after the second dose of the MenACWY control vaccine. The chain combines TRBV5-8 with TRBJ1-4, with D perhaps TRBD1 (6 bases). This receptor was taken from an adult who received the MenACWY meningococcal vaccine as a control. The CDR3 sequence is CASSWFGGAYEKLFF. The CDR3 DNA follows: TGTGCCAGCAGCTGGTTCGGGGGCGCGTATGAAAAACTGTTTTTT.